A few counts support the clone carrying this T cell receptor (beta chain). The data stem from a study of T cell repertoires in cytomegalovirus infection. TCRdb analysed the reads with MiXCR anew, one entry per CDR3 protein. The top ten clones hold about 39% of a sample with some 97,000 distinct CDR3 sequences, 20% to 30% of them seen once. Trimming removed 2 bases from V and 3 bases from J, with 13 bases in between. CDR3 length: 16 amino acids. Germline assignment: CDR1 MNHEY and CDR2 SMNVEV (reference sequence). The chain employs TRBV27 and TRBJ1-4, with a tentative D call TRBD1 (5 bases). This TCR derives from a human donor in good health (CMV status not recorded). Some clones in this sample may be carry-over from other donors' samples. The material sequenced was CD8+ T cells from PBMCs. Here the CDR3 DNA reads TGTGCCAGCAGTTTAATTCGGGACGCTCCTAATGAAAAACTGTTTTTT. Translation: CASSLIRDAPNEKLFF.